The next 17 T cell receptor beta chains were all read from a single sample in a study of blood T cell repertoires in COVID-19. Only in-frame clones appear in the TCRdb table, and some are missing; sequencing was by immunoSEQ multiplex PCR. This table has approximately 150,000 clones, 90% to 95% appearing once. Sequenced sample: peripheral blood. The receptors were gathered from an older woman with COVID-19, enrolled during active disease.

This chain connects TRBV9 to TRBJ1-4, with 7 bases fitting TRBD1. The germline V gene has CDR1 SGDLS and CDR2 YYNGEE. With V trimmed by 0 bases and J by 7 bases, 6 bases remained unmatched. The length of the CDR3 is 15 residues. This CDR3 reads CASSVDRGRGEKLFF. The CDR3 DNA sequence: TGTGCCAGCAGCGTAGACAGGGGAAGAGGTGAAAAACTGTTTTTT.

This chain uses TRBV9 with TRBJ1-3; TRBD1 matches at 7 bases. The CDR3 runs 15 residues. Germline CDR1 is SGDLS and CDR2 is YYNGEE. V shed 4 bases, J shed 2 bases, and the junction held 6 bases outside the gene matches. The CDR3 loop is CASSLSGGTGNTIYF. CDR3 DNA: TGTGCCAGCAGCCTATCAGGGGGTACTGGAAACACCATATATTTT.

This clone was observed a single time. V and J are TRBV19 and TRBJ2-7, with D perhaps matching TRBD1 (6 bases). With 4 bases removed from V and 3 bases from J, the gap between germline ends came to 16 bases. Per germline, CDR1 LNHDA and CDR2 SQIVND (reference sequence). The CDR3 has 15 residues. The CDR3 loop reads CASSNQDRSIYEQYF. The CDR3 DNA reads TGTGCCAGTAGTAACCAGGACAGATCGATCTACGAGCAGTACTTC.

This chain connects TRBV7-2 to TRBJ2-7, with D unresolved. CDR3 length equals 15 residues. CDR1 and CDR2 from the germline V gene are SGHTA and FQGNSA. V was trimmed by 1 base and J by 0 bases, leaving 10 bases between them. In nucleotides, the CDR3 is TGTGCCAGCAGCTTAGGGCAGACACCCTCCTACGAGCAGTACTTC. This sequence encodes CASSLGQTPSYEQYF.

The rearrangement uses TRBV19 and TRBJ1-1; 9 nucleotides line up with TRBD1. V lost 8 bases, J lost 2 bases, and 3 bases stayed unmatched. The CDR3 contains 13 residues. The germline V gene encodes CDR1 LNHDA and CDR2 SQIVND (reference sequence). The chain's CDR3 is CASSQGANTEAFF. The CDR3 coding sequence is TGTGCCAGTTCACAGGGGGCCAACACTGAAGCTTTCTTT.

This sequence joins TRBV7-9 and TRBJ1-1; D is unclear. This CDR3 has 15 amino acids. With 7 bases removed from V and 1 base from J, the gap between germline ends came to 16 bases. The germline V gene encodes CDR1 SEHNR and CDR2 FQNEAQ (reference sequence). CDR3 protein: CASTLGETENTEAFF. In DNA form, the CDR3 reads TGTGCCAGCACCCTTGGGGAGACGGAGAACACTGAAGCTTTCTTT.

CDR3 bases: TGTGCCAGCAGCTTACCACAGGACTATGGCTACACCTTC. It specifies CASSLPQDYGYTF. The chain recombines TRBV7-2 with TRBJ1-2, with D tentatively TRBD1 (5 bases). Trimming stripped 2 bases from V and 3 bases from J, with 7 bases between. The CDR3 consists of 13 residues. Germline V lookup: CDR1 SGHTA, CDR2 FQGNSA.

This chain connects TRBV19 to TRBJ1-5, with 11 bases matching TRBD1. Germline V gives CDR1 LNHDA, CDR2 SQIVND (reference sequence). This CDR3 comprises 17 residues. Trimming cost V 6 bases and J 0 bases; bases outside gene matches: 7. The CDR3 is CASRPRTGGFSNQPQHF. CDR3 DNA sequence: TGTGCCAGTAGGCCACGGACAGGGGGCTTTAGCAATCAGCCCCAGCATTTT.

The V call is TRBV5-1, the J call TRBJ2-3; no reliable D call. CDR3 length: 12 residues. V was trimmed by 4 bases and J by 0 bases, leaving 3 bases between them. Germline CDR1 and CDR2: SGHRS and YFSETQ. Here the CDR3 reads CASSLSTDTQYF. In DNA, the CDR3 is TGCGCCAGCAGCCTCAGCACAGATACGCAGTATTTT.

The rearrangement joins TRBV2 to TRBJ2-7, with a possible D match to TRBD2 (6 bases). The CDR3 sequence is 12 residues long. Germline assignment: CDR1 SNHLY and CDR2 FYNNEI. The germline V and J ends were trimmed by 7 bases and 4 bases, with 11 bases remaining between them. CDR3: CASTGVSYEQYF. In DNA form, the CDR3 reads TGTGCCAGCACGGGGGTTTCTTACGAGCAGTACTTC.

The chain joins TRBV7-8 to TRBJ1-2, with 7 bases fitting TRBD1. CDR1 and CDR2 (germline): SGHVS, FQNEAQ. CDR3 length: 13 amino acids. With V trimmed by 4 bases and J by 3 bases, 2 bases remained unmatched. CDR3 coding DNA: TGTGCCAGCAGCTCCGACAGGGACTATGGCTACACCTTC. It yields the protein CASSSDRDYGYTF.

This sequence joins TRBV6-4 and TRBJ1-1; no clear D. V was pared by 3 bases and J by 7 bases, with 15 bases between. The CDR3 covers 14 residues. Germline CDR1 and CDR2: MRHNA and SNTAGT. CDR3 residues: CASSERTGSGEAFF. The CDR3 DNA follows: TGTGCCAGCAGTGAAAGGACCGGGAGCGGTGAAGCTTTCTTT.

A remark on this clone: Other nucleotide sequences in the sample specify the same CDR3. This sequence joins TRBV5-1 and TRBJ2-3; D possibly corresponds to TRBD1 (5 bases). V was pared by 0 bases and J by 0 bases, with 11 bases between. This CDR3 comprises 16 residues. Per the germline V gene, CDR1 is SGHRS and CDR2 is YFSETQ. The CDR3 coding sequence is TGCGCCAGCAGCTTGGCCGTAGCAGGGAGCACAGATACGCAGTATTTT. It specifies CASSLAVAGSTDTQYF.

The rearrangement uses TRBV10-3 and TRBJ1-1; the D is unclear. The CDR3 covers 13 residues. V was pared by 3 bases and J by 7 bases, with 12 bases between. Germline V gives CDR1 ENHRY, CDR2 SYGVKD. The CDR3 nucleotides are TGTGCCATCAGTGAAGGTGGGAGAAGTGAAGCTTTCTTT. Amino acids: CAISEGGRSEAFF.

This chain links TRBV15 with TRBJ2-2, with a tentative D call TRBD1 (5 bases). The CDR3 has 13 amino acids. V lost 0 bases and J lost 8, with 7 bases in between. Germline CDR1 and CDR2: LNHNV and YYDKDF (reference sequence). CDR3 amino acids: CATSRDRAGELFF. The CDR3 coding sequence is TGTGCCACCAGCAGAGACAGGGCTGGGGAGCTGTTTTTT.

The V and J genes are TRBV14 and TRBJ2-7; TRBD1 is a possible D gene (5 bases). V was pared by 0 bases and J by 0 bases, with 12 bases between. CDR3 length: 16 residues. The germline CDR1 and CDR2 sequences are SGHDN and FVKESK. The CDR3 spells CASSQEPTASSYEQYF. The CDR3 coding sequence is TGTGCCAGCAGCCAAGAGCCGACAGCGAGCTCCTACGAGCAGTACTTC.

The V and J genes are TRBV6-6 and TRBJ1-2; no definite D call. The V gene lost 6 bases and the J gene lost 4 bases, with 15 bases spanning the gap. Germline V CDR1 and CDR2: MNHNY, SVGAGI (reference sequence). The CDR3 length is 14 residues. CDR3 in DNA: TGTGCCAGCAGCCACGGCGGCAGCTCCTATGGCTACACCTTC. Its translation is CASSHGGSSYGYTF.